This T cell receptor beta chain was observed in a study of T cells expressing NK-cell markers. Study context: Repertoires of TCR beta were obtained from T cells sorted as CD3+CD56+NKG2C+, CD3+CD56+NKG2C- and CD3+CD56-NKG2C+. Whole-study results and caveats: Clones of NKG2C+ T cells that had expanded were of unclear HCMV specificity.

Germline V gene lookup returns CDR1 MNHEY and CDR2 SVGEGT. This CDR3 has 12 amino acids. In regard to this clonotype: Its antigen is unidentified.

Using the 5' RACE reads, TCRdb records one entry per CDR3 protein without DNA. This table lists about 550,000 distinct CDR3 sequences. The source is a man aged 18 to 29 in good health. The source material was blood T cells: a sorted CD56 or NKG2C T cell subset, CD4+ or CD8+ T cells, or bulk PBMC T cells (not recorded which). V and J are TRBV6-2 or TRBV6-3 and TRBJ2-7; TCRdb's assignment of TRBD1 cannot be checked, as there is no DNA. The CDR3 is CASSSPGQGIDF.